These 13 T cell receptor beta chains were sequenced from one sample in a study of T cell repertoires in cytomegalovirus infection. MiXCR was run by TCRdb on the reads, yielding one entry per CDR3 protein. The sample contains tens of thousands of distinct CDR3 sequences, about 23% of which appear only once. These TCRs are of unknown antigen specificity. Material for sequencing was PBMCs, sequenced either directly or after in vitro stimulation (not recorded which). These receptors were taken from a human donor in good health (CMV status not recorded). Some clones in this sample may be carry-over from other donors' samples.

The chain couples TRBV24-1 to TRBJ2-1; D remains ambiguous. The CDR3 totals 14 residues. Germline CDR1 KGHDR, CDR2 SFDVKD. Trimming pared 4 bases from V and 5 bases from J, leaving 11 bases between. CDR3 residues: CATSDPDPNNEQFF. The CDR3 DNA reads TGTGCCACCAGTGACCCAGACCCAAACAATGAGCAGTTCTTC.

V is TRBV20-1 and J is TRBJ2-1; 12 positions agree with TRBD2. V was clipped by 3 bases and J by 10 bases; unmatched bases: 13. The CDR3 has 16 residues. Per the germline V gene, CDR1 is DFQATT and CDR2 is SNEGSKA (reference sequence). This CDR3 reads CSASNTLAGGIAEQFF. CDR3 nucleotide sequence: TGCAGTGCTAGTAATACGCTAGCGGGAGGGATAGCGGAGCAGTTCTTC.

The gene calls are TRBV6-6 and TRBJ2-3; D possibly corresponds to TRBD2 (5 bases). This CDR3 spans 16 amino acids. Germline V CDR1 and CDR2: MNHNY, SVGAGI (reference sequence). The ends were cut back, 6 bases at V and 2 bases at J, with 18 bases in the middle. The CDR3 here is CASSTRGSGNTDTQYF. Here the CDR3 DNA reads TGTGCCAGCAGCACCCGCGGAAGCGGTAACACAGATACGCAGTATTTT.

This clonotype was observed a handful of times. The rearrangement uses TRBV7-2 and TRBJ2-1; 15 bases align to TRBD2. Germline-derived CDR1 and CDR2 are SGHTA and FQGNSA. CDR3 length: 16 amino acids. After removal of 4 bases from V and 7 bases from J, the junction contained 5 bases not matched to a gene. Here the CDR3 reads CASSWGLAGGVNEQFF. The CDR3 DNA reads TGTGCCAGCAGCTGGGGACTAGCGGGAGGAGTGAATGAGCAGTTCTTC. Full variable domain (missing parts from reference TRBV7-2 and TRBJ2-1): GAGVSQSPSNKVTEKGKDVELRCDPISGHTALYWYRQSLGQGLEFLIYFQGNSAPDKSGLPSDRFSAERTGGSVSTLTIQRTQQEDSAVYLCASSWGLAGGVNEQFFGPGTRLTVL.

The rearrangement joins TRBV7-6 to TRBJ2-1; 14 nucleotides line up with TRBD2. Trimming cost V 5 bases and J 9 bases; bases outside gene matches: 6. This CDR3 is 15 amino acids long. Germline V lookup: CDR1 SGHVS, CDR2 FNYEAQ. The CDR3 sequence is CASSEGLAGAAEQFF. CDR3 DNA: TGTGCCAGCAGCGAGGGACTAGCGGGAGCGGCTGAGCAGTTCTTC.

The chain uses TRBV10-2 and TRBJ2-3, with D perhaps being TRBD1 or TRBD2 (5 bases each). V was clipped by 4 bases and J by 0 bases, with 11 bases between them. Germline CDR1 reads WSHSY; CDR2 reads SAAADI. The CDR3 covers 15 residues. The CDR3: CASSAGTPSTDTQYF. The CDR3 DNA sequence: TGCGCCAGCAGTGCCGGGACCCCTAGCACAGATACGCAGTATTTT.

The J gene is TRBJ2-1, the V gene TRBV7-2, with D uncertain. The germline V gene encodes CDR1 SGHTA and CDR2 FQGNSA. The CDR3 is 14 residues long. V gave up 2 bases and J gave up 6 bases, with 11 bases separating them. The CDR3 sequence: CASSLWRVGNEQFF. The CDR3 region has the DNA TGTGCCAGCAGCTTATGGCGCGTGGGCAATGAGCAGTTCTTC.

This clonotype was observed at least ten times. The chain is built from TRBV7-6 and TRBJ1-3, with D possibly TRBD1 on 6 matching bases. The CDR3 has 14 amino acids. The germline V and J ends were trimmed by 5 bases and 3 bases, with 11 bases remaining between them. From germline, CDR1 is SGHVS and CDR2 FNYEAQ. In nucleotides, the CDR3 is TGTGCCAGCAGCCCGAGGGGGTTTGGAAACACCATATATTTT. Amino acid sequence: CASSPRGFGNTIYF.

The chain uses TRBV6-6 and TRBJ2-7, with 8 bases that match TRBD2. Per germline, CDR1 MNHNY and CDR2 SVGAGI (reference sequence). This CDR3 spans 14 amino acids. The J segment lost 5 bases and the V segment lost 9 bases, leaving 12 bases of the junction unmatched. Here the CDR3 reads CASRAGGRKDEQYV. DNA for the CDR3: TGTGCCAGTCGAGCGGGCGGGAGGAAGGACGAGCAGTACGTC.

This clonotype was counted only a few times. The chain recombines TRBV7-2 with TRBJ1-3, with 7 bases that match TRBD1. CDR1 and CDR2 from the germline V gene are SGHTA and FQGNSA. This CDR3 is 15 amino acids long. J gave up 4 bases and V 3 bases, and 6 bases lay outside the gene matches. CDR3 loop: CASSLDTGAGNTIYF. The CDR3 region has the DNA TGTGCCAGCAGCTTGGACACAGGGGCCGGAAACACCATATATTTT.

In its sample, this clonotype was seen many times. One end of the junction is discordant with germline, which a read error may explain. The chain employs TRBV28 and TRBJ2-7, with TRBD1 matching 7 bases. This CDR3 is built from 13 residues. CDR1 MDHEN and CDR2 SYDVKM come from the germline V gene. CDR3 residues: CASTAGQVRKLGF. CDR3 coding DNA: TGTGCCAGCACTGCCGGACAGGTCCGGAAATTGGGCTTC.

This clonotype was counted between two and nine times. This chain links TRBV4-2 with TRBJ2-2; the D gene is possibly TRBD2 (5 bases). CDR1 LGHNA and CDR2 YNFKEQ come from the germline V gene. The CDR3 length is 17 residues. Between the trimmed V and J ends, which lost 6 bases and 0 bases, there was a span of 17 bases. The CDR3 loop reads CASRLNPSGPNTGELFF. The CDR3 DNA reads as TGTGCCAGCAGACTTAATCCCAGCGGTCCGAACACCGGGGAGCTGTTTTTT.

The sample holds a few counts of this clonotype. This chain links TRBV20-1 with TRBJ2-5, with D perhaps assigned TRBD1 or TRBD2 (6 bases each). The CDR3 consists of 13 residues. Deletions cut 6 bases from V and 1 base from J, with 12 bases between. Looked up from germline, CDR1 is DFQATT and CDR2 is SNEGSKA (reference sequence). This CDR3 reads CSALEGGQETQYF. The CDR3 DNA reads as TGCAGTGCCCTCGAGGGGGGCCAAGAGACCCAGTACTTC.